A selection of T cell receptor beta chains follows, all from one sample in a study of T cell repertoires in cytomegalovirus infection. No antigen has been identified for these receptors. TCRdb independently ran MiXCR on the reads; one entry per CDR3 protein. The data show some 800,000 distinct CDR3 sequences, with less than 35% seen just once and around an eighth held by the top ten. The sequenced sample was cultured CD8+ T cells from PBMCs, obtained from culture after CMV antigen stimulation. Receptors originate from a human donor in good health (CMV status not recorded). Some clones in this sample may be carry-over from other donors' samples. Each CDR3 is given with its conserved first and last residue.

TRBJ1-1 TRBV6-6 CQTGLEPEAFF
TRBJ2-3 TRBV7-9 CASPYSLGTRDTQYF
TRBJ2-3 TRBV28 CASSLEERGGTDTQYF
TRBJ1-1 TRBV7-9 CASSIGTAVEAFF
TRBJ2-1 TRBV7-4 CASSSLTGGTIEQFF
TRBJ2-7 TRBV7-9 CASSPRSYSYEQYF
TRBJ1-1 TRBV2 CATRDRRNTEAFF
TRBJ2-7 TRBV7-8 CASSSDGAYEQYF
TRBJ2-3 TRBV6-1 CASSEAEGSTDTQYF
TRBJ2-5 TRBV11-2 CASSLGPPNSGGRETQYF